This T cell receptor (beta chain) is from a study of patients and donors after allogeneic stem cell transplantation. Via MiXCR, TCRdb re-called the RT-PCR reads, giving one row per CDR3 protein. Of 190,000 or so distinct CDR3 sequences in the sample, about 38% are singletons; the top ten hold roughly 11%. CDR1 and CDR2 from the germline V gene are DFQATT and SNEGSKA (reference sequence). V lost 1 base to trimming and J lost 1 base, with 5 bases between them. The CDR3 spans 13 residues. This clonotype has only a few counts. The receptor was derived from a human donor who was either an allogeneic HSCT recipient or a stem cell or donor lymphocyte infusion donor (not recorded which). It is not recorded whose cells these are; they may come from a transplant donor. This chain links TRBV20-1 with TRBJ1-5; D is unclear. The specimen sequenced was blood, either unsorted or a sorted T cell fraction (not recorded which). DNA of the CDR3: TGCAGTGCTAGAGTAGGGAGCAATCAGCCCCAGCATTTT. Translating it yields CSARVGSNQPQHF.